Below, one TCR beta chain is given with its context. In the authors' workflow: Amplified reference gene primers provided the basis for estimating nucleated cell counts. The assay was immunoSEQ multiplex PCR, and TCRdb's table has in-frame clones only and misses some. V, J and clone size are taken as reported in that table, and D and trimming were inferred from the DNA itself. The data show 150,000 to 200,000 clones, about four fifths seen once. This entry is derived from a study of blood T cell repertoires in COVID-19. Across the study: The origin of the acute and convalescent COVID-19 samples was the United States, Italy and Spain. PBMCs, B-cell-depleted T cells, or T cells were the source of the cDNA or gDNA that made up the material.

The receptor's source is an elderly woman with acute or convalescent COVID-19. The sequenced sample consisted of peripheral blood.

The CDR3 sequence: CASSLEGLGASYEQYF. CDR3 coding DNA: TGTGCCAGCAGCCTAGAGGGTCTTGGGGCCTCCTACGAGCAGTACTTC. This rearrangement joins TRBV7-8 to TRBJ2-7; D tentatively fits TRBD1 or TRBD2 (5 bases each). Germline CDR1 is SGHVS and CDR2 is FQNEAQ. The CDR3 totals 16 residues. Trimming stripped 5 bases from V and 0 bases from J, with 17 bases between. Based on the CDR3 plus reference TRBV7-8 and TRBJ2-7, the full variable domain is GAGVSQSPRYKVAKRGQDVALRCDPISGHVSLFWYQQALGQGPEFLTYFQNEAQLDKSGLPSDRFFAERPEGSVSTLKIQRTQQEDSAVYLCASSLEGLGASYEQYFGPGTRLTVT.